These T cell receptor beta chains were read from a single sample in a study of tumor-infiltrating lymphocytes in primary liver carcinoma. Using its own MiXCR run on the multiplex PCR reads, TCRdb lists one record per CDR3 protein. Seen here are under 25,000 distinct CDR3 sequences, around 77% observed once, and the top ten hold about 31%. Sequenced material: liver tumor tissue from sampling region 5. Receptors originate from a woman younger than 45 with primary liver carcinoma and hepatitis B virus infection. Both conserved end residues are part of each CDR3. D genes are given only for firm matches. Expanded clones get a size class; other rows say once, few or many, or leave the size out.

clone size	V gene	J gene	D gene	CDR3 DNA	CDR3 protein
NA	TRBV6-5	TRBJ2-7	NA	TGTGCTAGAAGTTACAAGGACAGCGGCTCCTACAAGCAGTACTTC	CARSYKDSGSYKQYF
NA	TRBV7-3	TRBJ2-1	TRBD1	TGTGCCAACAGCCCGTGGGACAGAGGGAATGAGCAGTTCTTC	CANSPWDRGNEQFF
NA	TRBV10-3	TRBJ2-1	NA	TGTGCTGTCAGTCCCACGGCGACCCGAGATGAGCAGTTCTTC	CAVSPTATRDEQFF
NA	TRBV12-3/TRBV12-4	TRBJ2-3	NA	TGTGCCAGCAGTTTTGGTCGTAGCAAAGACACGCATTATTTT	CASSFGRSKDTHYF
NA	TRBV10-3	TRBJ2-1	NA	TGTGCCATCGGGAGCGGGACAACCCACAACGAACATTTCTTC	CAIGSGTTHNEHFF
NA	TRBV12-3/TRBV12-4	TRBJ2-5	NA	TGTGCCAGCAACAGCTACCCCCAGAGCGAAGAGACCCAGTACTTC	CASNSYPQSEETQYF
NA	TRBV7-8	TRBJ2-3	NA	TGTGCCAGCAGCTTAGGAGCGAGAGGGCCTGCTGATACGCCGTATTTT	CASSLGARGPADTPYF
NA	TRBV4-3	TRBJ2-1	NA	TGCGCCAGCAGCCACACAGAGTTGGCCAGTGAGCAATTCTTC	CASSHTELASEQFF
few	TRBV6-1	TRBJ2-2	NA	TGTGCCAGCAGTGAAGCATTGGCGGAAGGGGCGATCACCGGGGAGCTGTTTTTT	CASSEALAEGAITGELFF
NA	TRBV30	TRBJ2-1	TRBD1	TGTGCCTGGAGTTCCGTGACAGGGAACGAGCAGTTCTTC	CAWSSVTGNEQFF
NA	TRBV15	TRBJ2-1	NA	TGTACCACCAGCAGAGATTACAGGAGCTCCTCCAATGAGCAGTTCTTC	CTTSRDYRSSSNEQFF
NA	TRBV11-1	TRBJ2-1	TRBD2	TGTACCAGCAGCTTAGCAGCCCTGGTAGCGGGGTTAAATGAGCAGTTCTTC	CTSSLAALVAGLNEQFF
NA	TRBV30	TRBJ1-1	NA	TGTTCCTGGAGTGAACTGCTCACTGAAGCTTTCTTT	CSWSELLTEAFF
NA	TRBV11-2	TRBJ2-5	NA	TGTGCCAGCAGCTTAGGGTTAGAGACCCAACGCTTC	CASSLGLETQRF
large	TRBV6-1	TRBJ2-2	NA	TGTGCCAGCAGTGCCGTCGGGGAGCTGTTTTTT	CASSAVGELFF
NA	TRBV11-3	TRBJ2-1	TRBD2	TGTGCCAGCAATCGACAAGCGGGGGGGGGGTATGAGCAGTTCTTC	CASNRQAGGGYEQFF
NA	TRBV29-1	TRBJ2-5	TRBD2	TGCAGCGTTGATTTGACGGGAGGGCCGGTAGGGAGCCAGTACTTC	CSVDLTGGPVGSQYF
many	TRBV9	TRBJ2-7	TRBD1	TGTGCCAGCAGCGGACAGGGAGCCTACGAGCAGTACTTC	CASSGQGAYEQYF
NA	TRBV29-1	TRBJ2-5	NA	TGCAGCGCTAGACTAGTCCGAGAGACCCAGTACTTC	CSARLVRETQYF
NA	TRBV6-1	TRBJ2-7	NA	TGTGCCAGCAGTGTATTGGGGACACCGACCTACAGGCAGTACTTC	CASSVLGTPTYRQYF